These 23 T cell receptor beta chains were sequenced from one sample in a study of blood T cell repertoires in COVID-19. Assay used: immunoSEQ multiplex PCR; TCRdb lists only in-frame clones, some missing. The repertoire includes 250,000 to 300,000 clones, 80% to 90% of them detected once, and roughly 4% sits in the top ten. The material sequenced was PBMCs or T cells enriched from blood (not recorded which). These receptors all come from a man aged 30 to 39 with acute COVID-19.

V usage is TRBV24-1 and J usage is TRBJ1-1; TRBD1 matches 7 bases. The V gene end was trimmed by 7 bases and the J gene end by 3 bases; junction bases not matched to a gene: 4. This CDR3 has 13 residues. The germline V gene has CDR1 KGHDR and CDR2 SFDVKD. The CDR3 here is CATREQGYTEAFF. As DNA, the CDR3 is TGTGCCACCAGAGAACAGGGGTACACTGAAGCTTTCTTT.

This sequence joins TRBV15 and TRBJ1-4, with D uncertain. Per the germline V gene, CDR1 is LNHNV and CDR2 is YYDKDF (reference sequence). V shed 8 bases and J shed 5 bases, with 18 bases lying between them. The CDR3 runs 15 residues. Here the CDR3 DNA reads TGTGCCACCGCAAATAAGGGAGCCCTGAATGAAAAACTGTTTTTT. Amino acid sequence: CATANKGALNEKLFF.

The V and J genes are TRBV6-5 and TRBJ1-5, with 8 bases identical to TRBD1. CDR3 size: 13 residues. Germline loops: CDR1 MNHEY, CDR2 SVGAGI. The ends lost 5 bases at V and 5 bases at J; junction bases unmatched: 2. The CDR3 sequence is CASSRTGHQPQHF. The CDR3 coding sequence is TGTGCCAGCAGTAGGACAGGGCATCAGCCCCAGCATTTT.

The chain links TRBV5-1 to TRBJ1-1, with D tentatively TRBD1 (6 bases). CDR1 and CDR2 from the germline V gene are SGHRS and YFSETQ. The CDR3 is 14 amino acids. The V end lost 4 bases, the J end lost 2 bases, and 12 bases lay between the germline ends. The CDR3 loop is CASSPRTANTEAFF. The CDR3 coding sequence is TGCGCCAGCAGCCCGAGGACAGCCAACACTGAAGCTTTCTTT.

This chain connects TRBV28 to TRBJ1-1, with TRBD1 as a possible D gene (5 bases). There are 14 residues in the CDR3. Between the trimmed V and J ends, which lost 5 bases and 0 bases, there was a span of 10 bases. In germline, CDR1 is MDHEN, CDR2 SYDVKM. This chain's CDR3 is CASSPGGMNTEAFF. CDR3 in DNA: TGTGCCAGCAGTCCCGGGGGGATGAACACTGAAGCTTTCTTT.

In regard to this clone: One end of the junction does not line up with germline, which may come from a read error. The chain employs TRBV7-7 and TRBJ2-1; 14 bases fit TRBD2. Germline values: CDR1 SSHAT, CDR2 FNYEAQ (reference sequence). This CDR3 region has 15 residues. CDR3 in DNA: TGTGCTAGCAGCCAGGGACTAGCGGGAGTCAATGAGCAGTTCTTC. Protein product: CASSQGLAGVNEQFF.

This clone was counted at least ten times. The chain combines TRBV24-1 with TRBJ2-2, with a weak D call TRBD1 (5 bases). The CDR3 covers 15 residues. The V gene's germline CDR1 is KGHDR and CDR2 SFDVKD. The V and J ends lost 3 bases and 5 bases respectively, with 12 bases between them. In DNA, the CDR3 is TGTGCCACCAGTGATCAAGGGGTCGGGACCGGGGAGCTGTTTTTT. Amino acid sequence: CATSDQGVGTGELFF.

The V call is TRBV27, the J call TRBJ1-2; no clear D. CDR3 size: 14 residues. Germline CDR1 is MNHEY and CDR2 is SMNVEV (reference sequence). Deletions cut 6 bases from V and 5 bases from J, with 16 bases between. CDR3 region: CASRSGEASYGYTF. For the CDR3, the DNA is TGTGCCAGCAGGTCCGGGGAGGCCTCATATGGCTACACCTTC.

This clone turned up a few times. The rearrangement joins TRBV7-9 to TRBJ1-3; no definite D call. The CDR3 extends over 15 amino acids. Germline CDR1 SEHNR, CDR2 FQNEAQ (reference sequence). V was pared by 8 bases and J by 0 bases, with 14 bases between. The chain's CDR3 is CASPGMASSGNTIYF. CDR3 bases: TGTGCCAGCCCGGGGATGGCGAGCTCTGGAAACACCATATATTTT.

V and J are TRBV7-2 and TRBJ2-7; TRBD2 is a possible D gene (6 bases). The V and J ends lost 5 bases and 1 base respectively, with 12 bases between them. CDR1 and CDR2 from the germline V gene are SGHTA and FQGNSA. This CDR3 is 14 amino acids long. The CDR3: CASSPMRDSYEQYV. CDR3 in DNA: TGTGCCAGCAGCCCCATGCGGGATTCCTACGAGCAGTACGTC.

This clone was counted once. V and J are TRBV5-1 and TRBJ2-1, with 7 bases matching TRBD2. Losses at the gene ends were 6 bases for V and 6 bases for J; bases not matched to a gene: 12. There are 15 residues in the CDR3. Per germline, CDR1 SGHRS and CDR2 YFSETQ. CDR3 protein: CASTVIAGVTNEQFF. As DNA, the CDR3 is TGCGCCAGCACCGTCATAGCGGGTGTCACCAATGAGCAGTTCTTC. The full variable domain, with the rest looked up from reference TRBV5-1 and TRBJ2-1, is KAGVTQTPRYLIKTRGQQVTLSCSPISGHRSVSWYQQTPGQGLQFLFEYFSETQRNKGNFPGRFSGRQFSNSRSEMNVSTLELGDSALYLCASTVIAGVTNEQFFGPGTRLTVL.

This clone was found a few times. This rearrangement joins TRBV4-2 to TRBJ1-5, with D perhaps matching TRBD1 (6 bases). The CDR3 is 14 residues long. Germline lookup yields CDR1 LGHNA and CDR2 YNFKEQ. Trimming took 1 base from V and 4 from J, leaving 8 bases between them. CDR3 protein: CASSQGQENQPQHF. DNA for the CDR3: TGTGCCAGCAGCCAAGGACAGGAGAATCAGCCCCAGCATTTT.

The chain recombines TRBV18 with TRBJ1-1; 9 bases fit TRBD1. CDR1 and CDR2 (germline): KGHSH, LQKENI. Trimming cost V 10 bases and J 1 base; bases outside gene matches: 4. The CDR3 runs 13 residues. CDR3 sequence (DNA): TGTGCCACGGGGACAGGGTCGAACACTGAAGCTTTCTTT. The encoded protein is CATGTGSNTEAFF.

V is TRBV3-1 (or the pseudogene TRBV3-2) and J is TRBJ1-6; TRBD1 aligns across 8 bases. CDR1 LGHDT and CDR2 YNNKEL come from the germline V gene (reference sequence). This CDR3 has 15 residues. V shed 3 bases, J shed 7 bases, and the junction held 5 bases outside the gene matches. The CDR3 bases are TGTGCCAGCAGCCAGGCGACAGGGGTAAATTCACCCCTCCACTTT. This codes for CASSQATGVNSPLHF.

This rearrangement joins TRBV4-1 to TRBJ1-6, with D possibly TRBD1 on 5 matching bases. V lost 1 base and J lost 7, with 11 bases in between. Germline values: CDR1 MGHRA, CDR2 YSYEKL. The CDR3 consists of 15 residues. The CDR3 sequence is CASSQVGGSNSPLHF. The DNA for the CDR3 is TGCGCCAGCAGCCAAGTGGGGGGGTCCAATTCACCCCTCCACTTT.

J is TRBJ2-1 and V is TRBV2, with a tentative D call TRBD1 (6 bases). V was pared by 8 bases and J by 0 bases, with 14 bases between. Germline loops: CDR1 SNHLY, CDR2 FYNNEI. The CDR3 spans 15 residues. The CDR3 region has the DNA TGTGCCAGCGGGACACGGACTCGCTCCTACAATGAGCAGTTCTTC. Protein product: CASGTRTRSYNEQFF.

This chain joins TRBV7-9 and TRBJ1-5; D is uncertain. Germline V lookup: CDR1 SEHNR, CDR2 FQNEAQ (reference sequence). V was trimmed by 4 bases and J by 4 bases, leaving 11 bases between them. This CDR3 region has 14 residues. The CDR3 DNA follows: TGTGCCAGCAGCTACCTCTCTGAGAATCAGCCCCAGCATTTT. Translated, it gives CASSYLSENQPQHF.

The chain carries TRBV6-5 and TRBJ2-2; weak D call: TRBD2 (5 bases). Trimming took off 6 bases at V and 9 bases at J, with 11 bases between the two ends. The CDR3 spans 12 residues. The germline CDR1 and CDR2 sequences are MNHEY and SVGAGI. DNA for the CDR3: TGTGCCAGCAGACCCAGCGGTTGGGAGCTGTTTTTT. Amino acid sequence: CASRPSGWELFF.

V is TRBV12-3 or TRBV12-4 and J is TRBJ1-5, with D hard to call. The CDR3 has 13 residues. Trimming pared 5 bases from V and 4 bases from J, leaving 9 bases between. The CDR3 DNA reads TGTGCCAGCAGTCGGGAGTCTAATCAGCCCCAGCATTTT. Its translation is CASSRESNQPQHF.

A remark on this clone: One end of the junction does not line up with germline, which may come from a read error. The V gene is TRBV27, the J gene TRBJ1-3; D gene ambiguous. Germline V gives CDR1 MNHEY, CDR2 SMNVEV (reference sequence). The CDR3 covers 17 residues. The CDR3 DNA is TGTGCCAGCAGTTTATCCCCGACGGGTCCTGGTGGAGACACCATATATTTT. Translated: CASSLSPTGPGGDTIYF.

The chain couples TRBV5-1 to TRBJ2-1; tentatively, D is TRBD1 (7 bases). The V gene lost 1 base and the J gene lost 5 bases, with 13 bases spanning the gap. The CDR3 sequence is 15 residues long. Per the germline V gene, CDR1 is SGHRS and CDR2 is YFSETQ. Here the CDR3 reads CASSLSPRGDNEQFF. The CDR3 coding sequence is TGCGCCAGCAGCTTGAGTCCCAGGGGGGACAATGAGCAGTTCTTC. Using reference TRBV5-1 and TRBJ2-1 for the parts outside the CDR3, the full variable domain is KAGVTQTPRYLIKTRGQQVTLSCSPISGHRSVSWYQQTPGQGLQFLFEYFSETQRNKGNFPGRFSGRQFSNSRSEMNVSTLELGDSALYLCASSLSPRGDNEQFFGPGTRLTVL.

This chain joins TRBV3-1 (or the pseudogene TRBV3-2) and TRBJ2-5; perhaps TRBD2 as D (5 bases). In germline, CDR1 is LGHDT, CDR2 YNNKEL (reference sequence). Trimming removed 0 bases at V and 9 bases at J, with 20 bases between. The CDR3 totals 16 residues. The CDR3 is CASSQEGSTGSMAQYF. Written as DNA, the CDR3 is TGTGCCAGCAGCCAAGAGGGGTCCACGGGGTCCATGGCCCAGTACTTC.

This clone was found once. This sequence joins TRBV5-4 and TRBJ2-2, with 8 bases identical to TRBD1. Germline loops: CDR1 SGHNT, CDR2 YYREEE (reference sequence). V lost 0 bases, J lost 6 bases, and 7 bases stayed unmatched. The CDR3 runs to 16 residues. This CDR3 is CASSLGSGQEPGELFF. In nucleotides, the CDR3 is TGTGCCAGCAGCTTGGGCTCGGGACAGGAGCCCGGGGAGCTGTTTTTT.